The present T cell receptor beta chain was sequenced within a study of T cells in Graves' hyperthyroidism and ophthalmopathy. Findings and limits, study-wide: Researchers found most expanded thyroid clonotypes above 0.001 in blood as well.

CDR1 is SEHNR, CDR2 FQNEAQ, per germline (reference sequence). The length of the CDR3 is 15 residues. With 5 bases clipped from V and 4 bases from J, the junction kept 9 bases outside the gene matches. Uncontrolled infection, other autoimmune disease, pregnancy or lactation barred patients from enrollment. With respect to this clonotype: Its specificity is unknown.

Authors of the study amplified TCR beta CDR3 regions from RNA transcripts. The HTBI primer set drove a first-round RT-PCR of the TCR CDR3. TCRdb re-derived calls from the multiplex PCR reads in MiXCR, one entry per CDR3 protein. The sample contains around 23,000 distinct CDR3 sequences, approximately 54% of which appear only once. The source is a woman aged 40 to 50 with Graves' hyperthyroidism that later progressed to Graves' ophthalmopathy. V is TRBV7-9 and J is TRBJ2-5, with TRBD2 matching over 8 bases. The sequenced material came from blood. The CDR3 spells CASSPPGLAGETQYF. In DNA form, the CDR3 reads TGTGCCAGCAGCCCCCCGGGGCTAGCGGGAGAGACCCAGTACTTC. The variable domain in full, with the rest retrieved from reference TRBV7-9 and TRBJ2-5, is DTGVSQNPRHKITKRGQNVTFRCDPISEHNRLYWYRQTLGQGPEFLTYFQNEAQLEKSRLLSDRFSAERPKGSFSTLEIQRTEQGDSAMYLCASSPPGLAGETQYFGPGTRLLVL.